These 7 T cell receptor beta chains originate from one sample sequenced in a study of T-cell memory formation after mild COVID-19. TCRdb recomputed calls from the 5' RACE reads with MiXCR, one row per CDR3 protein. This table holds over 150,000 distinct CDR3 sequences, about a fifth found once. Sequencing used PBMCs or a T cell subset sorted from them (not recorded which). These receptors were taken from an adult woman who had mild COVID-19 (a few samples of this study predate the infection). Cell type and time point are not known.

CDR3 DNA: TGTGCCAGCAGCCAAGATGGCTATGGCTACACCTTC. Translation gives CASSQDGYGYTF. The rearrangement links TRBV3-1 to TRBJ1-2; the D is unclear. CDR1 LGHDT and CDR2 YNNKEL come from the germline V gene (reference sequence). This CDR3 has 12 residues. Trimming took off 0 bases at V and 4 bases at J, with 3 bases between the two ends.

DNA of the CDR3: TGTGCCAGCAGCGTAGCGGTTAGCTGGGACATTCAGTACTTC. Its translation: CASSVAVSWDIQYF. V gene TRBV9 combines with J gene TRBJ2-4; no definite D call. The germline V and J ends were trimmed by 0 bases and 8 bases, with 12 bases remaining between them. Per germline, CDR1 SGDLS and CDR2 YYNGEE. The CDR3 sequence is 14 residues long.

This sequence joins TRBV30 and TRBJ2-1; no clear D gene. Deletions cut 2 bases from V and 7 bases from J, with 6 bases between. Germline values: CDR1 GTSNPN, CDR2 SVGIG (reference sequence). CDR3 size: 11 residues. In DNA, the CDR3 is TGTGCCTGGAGTATTGGTAATGAGCAGTTCTTC. It yields the protein CAWSIGNEQFF.

The CDR3: CSVGRDRLYGYTF. As DNA, the CDR3 is TGCAGCGTTGGACGGGACCGCCTCTATGGCTACACCTTC. The chain uses TRBV29-1 and TRBJ1-2; maybe TRBD1 (5 bases). Germline CDR1 reads SQVTM; CDR2 reads ANQGSEA. V lost 4 bases and J lost 4, with 13 bases in between. This CDR3 region has 13 residues. The full variable domain, rest sourced from reference TRBV29-1 and TRBJ1-2, is SAVISQKPSRDICQRGTSLTIQCQVDSQVTMMFWYRQQPGQSLTLIATANQGSEATYESGFVIDKFPISRPNLTFSTLTVSNMSPEDSSIYLCSVGRDRLYGYTFGSGTRLTVV.

V gene TRBV6-5 combines with J gene TRBJ2-1, with D perhaps TRBD1 (6 bases). Germline V gene lookup returns CDR1 MNHEY and CDR2 SVGAGI. The CDR3 is 13 amino acids. V shed 6 bases and J shed 10 bases, with 16 bases lying between them. The CDR3 DNA sequence: TGTGCCAGCAGACATGGACCGGGACAAGAGCAGTTCTTC. Its translation is CASRHGPGQEQFF.

This clonotype was seen ten or more times. The V call is TRBV20-1, the J call TRBJ2-1, with D perhaps matching TRBD2 (5 bases). Trimming removed 7 bases at V and 1 base at J, with 11 bases between. The CDR3 consists of 13 residues. CDR1 is DFQATT and CDR2 is SNEGSKA in the germline V gene (reference sequence). The CDR3 sequence: CSVGLLSYNEQFF. CDR3 DNA sequence: TGCAGTGTCGGACTTTTGTCCTACAATGAGCAGTTCTTC.

This chain links TRBV7-9 with TRBJ2-3; D remains unclear. The V end lost 5 bases, the J end lost 3 bases, and 15 bases lay between the germline ends. This CDR3 is 15 amino acids long. CDR1 and CDR2 from the germline V gene are SEHNR and FQNEAQ (reference sequence). The CDR3 nucleotides read TGTGCCAGCAGCCCGCTTTGGGAAGGGACAGATACGCAGTATTTT. Protein sequence: CASSPLWEGTDTQYF.